This T cell receptor beta chain was captured in a study of cytomegalovirus exposure and HLA in healthy donors. Study-level background: The roughly 120 validation repertoires, a later analysis reported, used the same platform as the 550 to 700 repertoires from the first cohort.

There are 15 residues in the CDR3. Trimming stripped 2 bases from V and 3 bases from J, with 11 bases between. Germline V gene data show CDR1 as MDHEN and CDR2 as SYDVKM. Profiled with immunoSEQ multiplex PCR; TCRdb holds only in-frame clones, not every one. The sample includes under 80,000 clones, approximately 94% seen only once; the top ten take more than 3%. The TCR sequence derives from a woman aged 18-29 years in good health and CMV-seropositive. Sample: PBMCs. This chain uses TRBV28 with TRBJ1-5; D uncertain. Written as DNA, the CDR3 is TGTGCCAGCAGTTTAGAGCCTTCAAACAATCAGCCCCAGCATTTT. Its translation is CASSLEPSNNQPQHF.